This T cell receptor (beta chain) came from a study of human T cells and chemical hapten exposure. Whole-study context: Epicutaneous patch tests delivered 0.01% DPC to the upper back, with evaluation at 6 days. Mostly female, the patients presented with alopecia areata, totalis or universalis. Notes on the study in general: Among TCRs, those above 1 in 1000 frequency were unaffected by DPC sensitization.

Time point indicated: pre-sensitization, week 0. Documented treatment: therapeutic diphenylcyclopropenone sensitization with weekly scalp DPC. Researchers extracted total RNA from unfractionated whole blood. Blood draws preceded each patch test application. Details on this clonotype: Antigen: not known.

Looked up from germline, CDR1 is MDHEN and CDR2 is SYDVKM. Trimming removed 8 bases from V and 1 base from J; junction bases left unmatched: 6. This CDR3 spans 14 amino acids. TCRdb re-analysed the RACE reads in MiXCR, keeping a single row per CDR3 protein. The sample yields about 30,000 distinct CDR3 sequences, about a tenth seen once. This TCR derives from a man aged 45-60 years with alopecia areata. Some clones in this sample may be carry-over from other donors' samples. The material sequenced was whole blood, taken in connection with sensitization to the hapten diphenylcyclopropenone (DPC). The V call is TRBV28, the J call TRBJ1-1, with TRBD1 identical over 8 bases. CDR3 nucleotides: TGTGCCAGCCTTCCAGGGGGCTCGAACACTGAAGCTTTCTTT. It specifies CASLPGGSNTEAFF.